The next 11 T cell receptor beta chains were all read from a single sample in a study of PD-L1 blockade in urothelial cancer. The data were produced by immunoSEQ multiplex PCR, yet TCRdb's version contains in-frame clones alone and is incomplete. The sample yields some 35,000 clones, 70% to 85% seen once. The source was PBMCs, collected around atezolizumab (anti-PD-L1) treatment. The receptors shown here come from a man in his sixties with urothelial cancer.

The rearrangement links TRBV4-1 to TRBJ2-1; 12 nucleotides match TRBD2. CDR3 size: 15 residues. CDR1 and CDR2 (germline): MGHRA, YSYEKL. The ends lost 1 base at V and 7 bases at J; junction bases unmatched: 2. CDR3 nucleotides: TGCGCCAGCAGCCAAGGACTAGCGGGGGCTAATGAGCAGTTCTTC. It yields the protein CASSQGLAGANEQFF.

By proportion, this clone is medium-sized. The rearrangement links TRBV2 to TRBJ1-6, with TRBD1 identical over 8 bases. In germline, CDR1 is SNHLY, CDR2 FYNNEI. The CDR3 is made up of 13 amino acids. Trimming cost V 6 bases and J 11 bases; bases outside gene matches: 6. The chain's CDR3 is CASRAQTGAPLHF. CDR3 DNA sequence: TGTGCCAGCAGGGCGCAGACAGGGGCACCCCTCCACTTT.

The J gene is TRBJ1-2, the V gene TRBV7-9; 7 nucleotides align to TRBD1. After removal of 5 bases from V and 0 bases from J, the junction contained 6 bases not matched to a gene. The CDR3 is 15 residues long. CDR1 and CDR2 from the germline V gene are SEHNR and FQNEAQ (reference sequence). The CDR3 sequence: CASSPQGLANYGYTF. For the CDR3, the DNA is TGTGCCAGCAGCCCACAGGGGTTAGCTAACTATGGCTACACCTTC. Full variable domain (missing parts from reference TRBV7-9 and TRBJ1-2): DTGVSQNPRHKITKRGQNVTFRCDPISEHNRLYWYRQTLGQGPEFLTYFQNEAQLEKSRLLSDRFSAERPKGSFSTLEIQRTEQGDSAMYLCASSPQGLANYGYTFGSGTRLTVV.

The chain employs TRBV28 and TRBJ1-6, with no clear D. Trimming pared 5 bases from V and 0 bases from J, leaving 14 bases between. From germline, CDR1 is MDHEN and CDR2 SYDVKM. The CDR3 is 17 amino acids. The DNA of the CDR3 is TGTGCCAGCAGTCCTACCCTGGGGAGCTCCTATAATTCACCCCTCCACTTT. Translating it yields CASSPTLGSSYNSPLHF.

V is TRBV19 and J is TRBJ1-2; D gene ambiguous. Germline assignment: CDR1 LNHDA and CDR2 SQIVND (reference sequence). The V end was cut by 7 bases, the J end by 1 base, with 13 bases between. This CDR3 has 14 amino acids. This chain's CDR3 is CASTLSVLNYGYTF. The CDR3 coding sequence is TGTGCCAGTACTCTCTCGGTCCTTAACTATGGCTACACCTTC.

V and J are TRBV6-5 and TRBJ1-3; TRBD1 is a possible D gene (5 bases). The V end was cut by 2 bases, the J end by 0 bases, with 11 bases between. The germline CDR1 and CDR2 sequences are MNHEY and SVGAGI. The CDR3 spans 16 residues. For the CDR3, the DNA is TGTGCCAGCAGTTACGGGGGGTTCAGCTCTGGAAACACCATATATTTT. Protein: CASSYGGFSSGNTIYF.

The chain recombines TRBV10-3 with TRBJ2-7; 9 bases line up with TRBD1. The ends lost 2 bases at V and 4 bases at J; junction bases unmatched: 3. In germline, CDR1 is ENHRY, CDR2 SYGVKD. The CDR3 covers 14 residues. The chain's CDR3 is CAISEGTGRYEQYF. CDR3 sequence (DNA): TGTGCCATCAGTGAGGGGACAGGGAGGTACGAGCAGTACTTC.

This clone was detected only once. This sequence joins TRBV7-7 and TRBJ2-1, with 7 positions matching TRBD2. J gave up 3 bases and V 5 bases, and 7 bases lay outside the gene matches. Germline CDR1 SSHAT, CDR2 FNYEAQ (reference sequence). The CDR3 sequence is 15 residues long. CDR3 sequence (DNA): TGTGCCAGCAGCATCAACCCGGGGGGCTACAATGAGCAGTTCTTC. This encodes CASSINPGGYNEQFF.

The chain joins TRBV6-5 to TRBJ1-2, with D unresolved. Germline lookup yields CDR1 MNHEY and CDR2 SVGAGI. The CDR3 length is 13 residues. Trimming pared 5 bases from V and 4 bases from J, leaving 11 bases between. The DNA of the CDR3 is TGTGCCAGCAGTAATCAGGCTGGCTATGGCTACACCTTC. It codes for CASSNQAGYGYTF.

The chain uses TRBV30 and TRBJ1-1; 7 bases are shared with TRBD1. This CDR3 region has 14 residues. Germline trimming cut 2 bases from V and 4 bases from J; bases unmatched to any gene: 7. From germline, CDR1 is GTSNPN and CDR2 SVGIG (reference sequence). The CDR3 here is CAWSFGSGGTEAFF. DNA of the CDR3: TGTGCCTGGAGTTTCGGGTCAGGGGGCACTGAAGCTTTCTTT.

The chain employs TRBV28 and TRBJ1-6, with 7 bases fitting TRBD1. V was clipped by 3 bases and J by 13 bases; unmatched bases: 3. Germline V gives CDR1 MDHEN, CDR2 SYDVKM. This CDR3 spans 12 amino acids. The CDR3 reads CASSFGQAPLHF. CDR3 nucleotide sequence: TGTGCCAGCAGTTTCGGACAGGCGCCCCTCCACTTT. The full variable domain, completed using reference TRBV28 and TRBJ1-6, is DVKVTQSSRYLVKRTGEKVFLECVQDMDHENMFWYRQDPGLGLRLIYFSYDVKMKEKGDIPEGYSVSREKKERFSLILESASTNQTSMYLCASSFGQAPLHFGNGTRLTVT.